The 27 T cell receptor beta chains below come from one sample, sequenced in a study of identical twins. One entry per CDR3 protein results from TCRdb running MiXCR on the 5' RACE reads. The sample lists 400,000 to 550,000 distinct CDR3 sequences, approximately 24% seen once, with around 3% in the top ten. These same data were also listed under a study on T cells expressing NK-cell markers.

The material sequenced was CD4+ T cells sorted from blood. The source of these receptors is a woman between 18 and 29 years old in good health.

This chain uses TRBV6-1 with TRBJ2-7; D is possibly TRBD2 (5 bases). CDR1 and CDR2 (germline): MNHNS, SASEGT. The CDR3 consists of 13 residues. Trimming cost V 8 bases and J 1 base, with 12 bases left between them. CDR3 amino acids: CASRARTSYEQYF. Written as DNA, the CDR3 is TGTGCCAGCCGTGCCCGGACTTCCTACGAGCAGTACTTC.

This clonotype was counted a few times. DNA for the CDR3: TGCGCCAGCAGCTTGGATCCGGGGAGTGAAGCTTTCTTT. Translating it yields CASSLDPGSEAFF. The chain uses TRBV5-1 and TRBJ1-1; D unclear. The CDR3 is made up of 13 amino acids. Trimming removed 0 bases at V and 7 bases at J, with 10 bases between. Per germline, CDR1 SGHRS and CDR2 YFSETQ.

The chain joins TRBV12-3 or TRBV12-4 to TRBJ2-2; D not certain. Deletions cut 3 bases from V and 6 bases from J, with 8 bases between. The CDR3 consists of 13 residues. CDR3 coding DNA: TGTGCCAGCAGTTTTCGGAGTGCCGGGGAGCTGTTTTTT. Protein: CASSFRSAGELFF.

This clonotype came up a few times. The chain uses TRBV20-1 and TRBJ2-2; no clear D gene. Between the trimmed V and J ends, which lost 5 bases and 2 bases, there was a span of 9 bases. This CDR3 spans 13 amino acids. Looked up from germline, CDR1 is DFQATT and CDR2 is SNEGSKA (reference sequence). The CDR3 loop reads CSAAGRNTGELFF. In nucleotides, the CDR3 is TGCAGTGCTGCAGGAAGAAACACCGGGGAGCTGTTTTTT.

J is TRBJ2-5 and V is TRBV3-1, with D possibly TRBD2 on 6 matching bases. This CDR3 contains 14 residues. Trimming removed 3 bases at V and 4 bases at J, with 12 bases between. Per the germline V gene, CDR1 is LGHDT and CDR2 is YNNKEL (reference sequence). The CDR3 loop is CASSQFAGRETQYF. DNA for the CDR3: TGTGCCAGCAGCCAGTTTGCGGGACGAGAGACCCAGTACTTC.

The chain employs TRBV5-1 and TRBJ1-6; a possible D gene is TRBD1 (5 bases). This CDR3 contains 14 residues. V lost 7 bases to trimming and J lost 7 bases, with 15 bases between them. The germline V gene has CDR1 SGHRS and CDR2 YFSETQ. Here the CDR3 DNA reads TGCGCCAGCGGATCGGGACTGCCGAATTCACCCCTCCACTTT. Encoded protein: CASGSGLPNSPLHF.

The CDR3 loop reads CSAREVGRRKTQYF. In nucleotides, the CDR3 is TGCAGTGCTAGAGAGGTAGGCCGGAGGAAGACCCAGTACTTC. The genes are TRBV20-1 and TRBJ2-5, with a possible D match to TRBD2 (5 bases). The V end was cut by 0 bases, the J end by 6 bases, with 14 bases between. This CDR3 has 14 amino acids. Germline V gene sequence: CDR1 DFQATT, CDR2 SNEGSKA (reference sequence).

V is TRBV2 and J is TRBJ2-5; D ambiguous. Per germline, CDR1 SNHLY and CDR2 FYNNEI. CDR3 size: 10 residues. Trimming left V 9 bases short and J 5 bases short, with 7 bases between. For the CDR3, the DNA is TGTGCCAGTCTAGGGGAGACCCAGTACTTC. Amino acid sequence: CASLGETQYF.

This clonotype occurred a few times. The chain couples TRBV6-5 to TRBJ1-1; maybe TRBD1 (6 bases). Germline V lookup: CDR1 MNHEY, CDR2 SVGAGI. This CDR3 is built from 14 residues. V was trimmed by 2 bases and J by 6 bases, leaving 13 bases between them. The CDR3 coding sequence is TGTGCCAGCAGTTACCTGGGGGCGAGTGCTGAAGCTTTCTTT. Amino acids: CASSYLGASAEAFF.

This clonotype has a handful of counts. The chain is built from TRBV7-9 and TRBJ2-3, with TRBD2 as a possible D gene (6 bases). Germline assignment: CDR1 SEHNR and CDR2 FQNEAQ (reference sequence). With 5 bases removed from V and 3 bases from J, the gap between germline ends came to 12 bases. The CDR3 loop spans 14 amino acids. The DNA for the CDR3 is TGTGCCAGCAGCCCCCCCCGGGGGACAGATACGCAGTATTTT. Protein product: CASSPPRGTDTQYF.

This clonotype was counted between two and nine times. The rearrangement links TRBV29-1 to TRBJ2-7, with 8 bases fitting TRBD2. The CDR3 extends over 13 amino acids. Germline V gives CDR1 SQVTM, CDR2 ANQGSEA. V trimming: 4 bases; J trimming: 2 bases; junction bases outside the gene matches: 4. The CDR3 DNA is TGCAGCGTTGGCGGGGGGAACACCTACGAGCAGTACTTC. Residues: CSVGGGNTYEQYF.

This chain connects TRBV29-1 to TRBJ1-2, with TRBD1 as a possible D gene (5 bases). CDR1 SQVTM and CDR2 ANQGSEA come from the germline V gene. Trimming pared 4 bases from V and 2 bases from J, leaving 8 bases between. There are 12 residues in the CDR3. CDR3 protein: CSVGGKNYGYTF. The CDR3 DNA is TGCAGCGTTGGGGGGAAGAACTATGGCTACACCTTC. The variable domain in full, with the rest retrieved from reference TRBV29-1 and TRBJ1-2, is SAVISQKPSRDICQRGTSLTIQCQVDSQVTMMFWYRQQPGQSLTLIATANQGSEATYESGFVIDKFPISRPNLTFSTLTVSNMSPEDSSIYLCSVGGKNYGYTFGSGTRLTVV.

This chain links TRBV6-2 or TRBV6-3 with TRBJ2-5; 15 nucleotides match TRBD2. With V trimmed by 4 bases and J by 9 bases, 12 bases remained unmatched. The CDR3 length is 17 residues. Germline V gene sequence: CDR1 MNHEY, CDR2 SVGEGT. CDR3 protein: CASSLGLAGGSKRAQYF. CDR3 bases: TGTGCCAGCAGTTTGGGACTAGCGGGAGGATCCAAGAGGGCCCAGTACTTC.

This clonotype was counted between two and nine times. The chain has TRBV7-9 and TRBJ2-5, with unresolved D. Germline lookup yields CDR1 SEHNR and CDR2 FQNEAQ (reference sequence). Trimming stripped 4 bases from V and 4 bases from J, with 4 bases between. The CDR3 runs to 11 residues. CDR3 sequence: CASSSAETQYF. Here the CDR3 DNA reads TGTGCCAGCAGCTCCGCAGAGACCCAGTACTTC. Variable domain in full (rest from reference TRBV7-9 and TRBJ2-5): DTGVSQNPRHKITKRGQNVTFRCDPISEHNRLYWYRQTLGQGPEFLTYFQNEAQLEKSRLLSDRFSAERPKGSFSTLEIQRTEQGDSAMYLCASSSAETQYFGPGTRLLVL.

This rearrangement joins TRBV20-1 to TRBJ2-3; D gene ambiguous. V was cut by 3 bases and J by 5 bases, with 12 bases left in between. CDR3 length: 13 amino acids. The V gene's germline CDR1 is DFQATT and CDR2 SNEGSKA (reference sequence). The CDR3 nucleotides are TGCAGTGCTAGCCCGGTGGTACAAGATACGCAGTATTTT. It translates to CSASPVVQDTQYF.

This chain links TRBV3-1 with TRBJ2-3; TRBD1 might be the D (7 bases). Trimming took off 2 bases at V and 5 bases at J, with 14 bases between the two ends. The CDR3 runs 15 residues. Germline V gene data show CDR1 as LGHDT and CDR2 as YNNKEL (reference sequence). CDR3 sequence: CASSQPGRGEDTQYF. CDR3 nucleotide sequence: TGTGCCAGCAGCCAACCGGGCAGGGGGGAAGATACGCAGTATTTT.

This clonotype was recorded at least ten times. The rearrangement uses TRBV2 and TRBJ2-1, with D possibly TRBD1 on 5 matching bases. V was cut by 8 bases and J by 4 bases, with 15 bases left in between. Germline values: CDR1 SNHLY, CDR2 FYNNEI. This CDR3 comprises 14 residues. In DNA form, the CDR3 reads TGTGCCAGCCCTGCCCCAGGGCAATACAATGAGCAGTTCTTC. Translating it yields CASPAPGQYNEQFF.

This clonotype was observed a few times. This chain links TRBV20-1 with TRBJ1-1; no definite D call. The germline V gene has CDR1 DFQATT and CDR2 SNEGSKA (reference sequence). The CDR3 length is 13 residues. V shed 2 bases and J shed 0 bases, with 7 bases lying between them. For the CDR3, the DNA is TGCAGTGCTAGACAGGTCATGAACACTGAAGCTTTCTTT. This gives the protein CSARQVMNTEAFF.

The chain combines TRBV10-3 with TRBJ1-1, with D possibly matching TRBD1 (5 bases). Germline CDR1 reads ENHRY; CDR2 reads SYGVKD. The CDR3 contains 14 residues. Trimming cost V 7 bases and J 1 base, with 13 bases left between them. CDR3 nucleotides: TGTGCCATCACCTCACAGGAAAGGAACACTGAAGCTTTCTTT. Translated: CAITSQERNTEAFF.

The chain couples TRBV6-1 to TRBJ1-6; 9 bases are a match to TRBD1. Germline V lookup: CDR1 MNHNS, CDR2 SASEGT. The CDR3 sequence is 14 residues long. Unmatched junction bases numbered 4, after V lost 6 bases and J lost 7 bases. CDR3 residues: CASRTTGGNSPLHF. CDR3 in DNA: TGTGCCAGCAGGACGACAGGGGGAAATTCACCCCTCCACTTT.

In this sample, this clonotype turned up a few times. The chain carries TRBV3-1 and TRBJ2-5; D gene uncertain. The CDR3 has 15 residues. Looked up from germline, CDR1 is LGHDT and CDR2 is YNNKEL (reference sequence). V gave up 1 base and J gave up 5 bases, with 14 bases separating them. DNA of the CDR3: TGTGCCAGCAGCCAAGGCCCTTTCAGAGAGGAGACCCAGTACTTC. Its translation: CASSQGPFREETQYF.

In this sample, this clonotype turned up a few times. The rearrangement joins TRBV25-1 to TRBJ2-5; 7 bases agree with TRBD2. Unmatched junction bases numbered 7, after V lost 8 bases and J lost 4 bases. This CDR3 is 13 amino acids long. Germline CDR1 is MGHDK and CDR2 is SYGVNS. The CDR3 nucleotides are TGTGCCAGCGCCATGACTAGCAGAGAGACCCAGTACTTC. It encodes CASAMTSRETQYF.

CDR3 coding DNA: TGTGCCAGCAGCTTAGATCTTAGAATCGCCTACAATGAGCAGTTCTTC. Protein product: CASSLDLRIAYNEQFF. The chain joins TRBV11-2 to TRBJ2-1; unclear D gene. The length of the CDR3 is 16 residues. V lost 0 bases, J lost 2 bases, and 11 bases lay in between. Germline V gene lookup returns CDR1 SGHAT and CDR2 FQNNGV.

In its sample, this clonotype was seen a few times. The rearrangement uses TRBV12-3 or TRBV12-4 and TRBJ2-2; a possible D gene is TRBD2 (6 bases). This CDR3 spans 15 amino acids. The germline V and J ends were trimmed by 8 bases and 3 bases, with 16 bases remaining between them. CDR3 sequence reads: CASHAGTGDTGELFF. In nucleotides, the CDR3 is TGTGCCAGCCACGCCGGGACGGGGGACACCGGGGAGCTGTTTTTT.

Many counts were recorded for this clonotype. The J gene is TRBJ2-1, the V gene TRBV4-3; no clear D gene. CDR3 size: 14 residues. Trimming stripped 0 bases from V and 4 bases from J, with 7 bases between. CDR1 LGHNA and CDR2 YSLEER come from the germline V gene. The CDR3 here is CASSQDHLYNEQFF. CDR3 DNA sequence: TGCGCCAGCAGCCAAGATCATCTGTACAATGAGCAGTTCTTC.

The CDR3 DNA is TGCGCCAGCAGCCCTAGCGGATGGGAGACCCAGTACTTC. Its translation is CASSPSGWETQYF. The J gene is TRBJ2-5, the V gene TRBV4-3, with 7 bases fitting TRBD2. Germline V gene lookup returns CDR1 LGHNA and CDR2 YSLEER. CDR3 length: 13 amino acids. Trimming removed 4 bases from V and 5 bases from J; junction bases left unmatched: 4.

This clonotype appeared a few times. The CDR3 spells CASSYDPRAYLSYEQYF. CDR3 sequence (DNA): TGTGCCAGCAGCTACGACCCTAGGGCTTACCTCTCCTACGAGCAGTACTTC. V gene TRBV7-8 combines with J gene TRBJ2-7; D gene ambiguous. The V and J ends lost 4 bases and 0 bases respectively, with 19 bases between them. The CDR3 spans 17 residues. The germline CDR1 and CDR2 sequences are SGHVS and FQNEAQ.